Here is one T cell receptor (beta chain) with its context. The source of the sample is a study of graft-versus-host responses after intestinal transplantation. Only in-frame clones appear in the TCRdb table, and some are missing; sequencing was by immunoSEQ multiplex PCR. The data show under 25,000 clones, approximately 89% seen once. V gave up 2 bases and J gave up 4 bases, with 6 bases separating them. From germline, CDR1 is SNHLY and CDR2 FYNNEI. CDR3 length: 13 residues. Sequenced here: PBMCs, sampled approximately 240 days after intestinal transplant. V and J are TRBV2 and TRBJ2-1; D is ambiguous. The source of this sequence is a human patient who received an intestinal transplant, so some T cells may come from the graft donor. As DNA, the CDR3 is TGTGCCAGCAGTGAACAGGTATACAATGAGCAGTTCTTC. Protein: CASSEQVYNEQFF.